The rows below give T cell receptor beta chains drawn from one sample of a study of patients and donors after allogeneic stem cell transplantation. MiXCR, run by TCRdb on the RT-PCR reads, gives a single entry per CDR3 protein. Here the sample spans about 960,000 distinct CDR3 sequences, roughly 17% being singletons. Input material: blood, either unsorted or a sorted T cell fraction (not recorded which). These receptors were obtained from a human donor who was either an allogeneic HSCT recipient or a stem cell or donor lymphocyte infusion donor (not recorded which). It is not recorded whose cells these are; they may come from a transplant donor. Each CDR3 is given without its conserved first and last residue. Each record gives: V gene, J gene, CDR3 protein.

v_call: TRBV18; j_call: TRBJ1-4; cdr3_aa: ASSPPKEKLF
v_call: TRBV3-1; j_call: TRBJ2-1; cdr3_aa: ASSQDRLAGGDEQF
v_call: TRBV12-3/TRBV12-4; j_call: TRBJ2-2; cdr3_aa: ASKTQGTNTGELF
v_call: TRBV2; j_call: TRBJ1-1; cdr3_aa: ASRGEGWGTEAF
v_call: TRBV5-1; j_call: TRBJ2-7; cdr3_aa: ASSFSGIYEQY
v_call: TRBV5-6; j_call: TRBJ2-7; cdr3_aa: ASSSGGFTPYEQY
v_call: TRBV5-1; j_call: TRBJ2-1; cdr3_aa: ASSLGSGGIQEQF
v_call: TRBV12-3/TRBV12-4; j_call: TRBJ1-2; cdr3_aa: ASSPAGHGYT
v_call: TRBV5-1; j_call: TRBJ2-7; cdr3_aa: ASSPGYPSYEQY
v_call: TRBV4-3; j_call: TRBJ2-5; cdr3_aa: ASSQGRAQTQY
v_call: TRBV29-1; j_call: TRBJ1-1; cdr3_aa: SVEKTGNTEAF
v_call: TRBV20-1; j_call: TRBJ2-1; cdr3_aa: SARAPPTSGYNEQF
v_call: TRBV6-1; j_call: TRBJ2-3; cdr3_aa: ASSERQGATDTQY
v_call: TRBV7-8; j_call: TRBJ2-1; cdr3_aa: ASSRVAGGGTYNEQF
v_call: TRBV5-1; j_call: TRBJ1-1; cdr3_aa: ASSQGQEPTLTEAF
v_call: TRBV6-2/TRBV6-3; j_call: TRBJ2-1; cdr3_aa: ASSRLAGGLNEQF
v_call: TRBV4-3; j_call: TRBJ2-2; cdr3_aa: ASSQPPTGAGELF
v_call: TRBV20-1; j_call: TRBJ1-4; cdr3_aa: SARVQGRWVF
v_call: TRBV5-1; j_call: TRBJ2-3; cdr3_aa: ASSLRWGATDTQY
v_call: TRBV12-3/TRBV12-4; j_call: TRBJ1-2; cdr3_aa: ASSLGRGFGT
v_call: TRBV5-1; j_call: TRBJ1-1; cdr3_aa: ASSLGVNMNTEAF
v_call: TRBV7-9; j_call: TRBJ1-6; cdr3_aa: ASSLGSAGIGSPLH
v_call: TRBV5-5; j_call: TRBJ2-2; cdr3_aa: ASSSLGGSVTGELF
v_call: TRBV12-3/TRBV12-4; j_call: TRBJ1-2; cdr3_aa: AISLRTGPNYGYT
v_call: TRBV5-1; j_call: TRBJ2-7; cdr3_aa: ASSLARGGASGEQY
v_call: TRBV29-1; j_call: TRBJ2-3; cdr3_aa: SSTPYTDTQY
v_call: TRBV7-9; j_call: TRBJ2-1; cdr3_aa: ASSLRLAGVGEQF
v_call: TRBV5-6; j_call: TRBJ2-3; cdr3_aa: ASSLPRIRGAEDTQY
v_call: TRBV6-1; j_call: TRBJ2-1; cdr3_aa: ASSPVSAGDYNEQF
v_call: TRBV29-1; j_call: TRBJ2-1; cdr3_aa: SVFLEGLVRTHNEQF
v_call: TRBV14; j_call: TRBJ2-1; cdr3_aa: ASSQVSLWDNEQF
v_call: TRBV12-3/TRBV12-4; j_call: TRBJ1-1; cdr3_aa: ASSFGQAVAF
v_call: TRBV7-3; j_call: TRBJ2-5; cdr3_aa: ASSHRYGQETQY
v_call: TRBV6-6; j_call: TRBJ2-5; cdr3_aa: ASSSTKETQY
v_call: TRBV6-1; j_call: TRBJ1-5; cdr3_aa: ASSPFWVEEYSNQPQH
v_call: TRBV12-3/TRBV12-4; j_call: TRBJ1-1; cdr3_aa: ASILTGNTEAF
v_call: TRBV6-1; j_call: TRBJ1-1; cdr3_aa: ASNGRRRTTSEAF
v_call: TRBV20-1; j_call: TRBJ2-3; cdr3_aa: SAAGTTHTDTQY
v_call: TRBV6-2/TRBV6-3; j_call: TRBJ1-2; cdr3_aa: ASSQGRRGYT
v_call: TRBV20-1; j_call: TRBJ2-5; cdr3_aa: SARVLGGGETQY
v_call: TRBV2; j_call: TRBJ2-7; cdr3_aa: ASSEGGVWEQY
v_call: TRBV12-3/TRBV12-4; j_call: TRBJ2-7; cdr3_aa: ASSLGDSNQQY
v_call: TRBV7-2; j_call: TRBJ2-7; cdr3_aa: ASTSEKWGSEQY
v_call: TRBV7-9; j_call: TRBJ2-7; cdr3_aa: ASSTVGPDKGQY
v_call: TRBV5-1; j_call: TRBJ2-1; cdr3_aa: ASSLPRTSGGNEQF
v_call: TRBV5-1; j_call: TRBJ1-4; cdr3_aa: ASSSRQGKNEKLF
v_call: TRBV18; j_call: TRBJ2-3; cdr3_aa: ASSPVPPSGAMQY
v_call: TRBV6-1; j_call: TRBJ1-1; cdr3_aa: ASTEVGLNTEAF
v_call: TRBV20-1; j_call: TRBJ2-5; cdr3_aa: SARDRAVLETQY
v_call: TRBV11-3; j_call: TRBJ2-2; cdr3_aa: ASSSLGPTGELF
v_call: TRBV20-1; j_call: TRBJ2-7; cdr3_aa: SAQRGSGSYEQY
v_call: TRBV3-1; j_call: TRBJ2-1; cdr3_aa: ASSQGSGSGKPQF
v_call: TRBV20-1; j_call: TRBJ2-3; cdr3_aa: SALPYRGGTDTQY